This TCR beta chain was found in a study of CD8 T cell repertoires and HIV-1 epitope variants. The wider study: Separate wells received one of Twenty-five Gag or Nef variant peptides. Controls included no peptide, Ebola AY9 epitope, and a CMV, EBV, flu pool. Epitopes were three Gag families plus Nef HW9 and YT9. The baseline condition was 1M T cells left uncultured.

On this clone itself: The antigen remains unidentified.

The CDR3 extends over 13 amino acids. With 1 base removed from V and 1 base from J, the gap between germline ends came to 4 bases. Looked up from germline, CDR1 is SGHDT and CDR2 is YYEEEE. TCRdb's copy holds only in-frame clones and misses some; the assay was immunoSEQ multiplex PCR. The sample has 4,500 to 6,500 clones; about three fifths are singletons. Specimen: cultured CD8+ T cells derived from PBMCs. The origin of this receptor is a male donor with HIV. The chain combines TRBV5-6 with TRBJ2-3; D gene ambiguous. The CDR3 region has the DNA TGTGCCAGCAGCTTGACAGGCACAGATACGCAGTATTTT. It yields the protein CASSLTGTDTQYF.